This passage covers 10 T cell receptor beta chains from one sample sequenced in a study of shared T cell receptors in the human thymus. Produced via immunoSEQ multiplex PCR; TCRdb's table is partial and in-frame only. The data hold 700,000 or so clones, with 70% to 90% observed a single time. The same sample was also used in a study of human thymus T cells.

What was sequenced was thymocytes. The receptors come from a girl under three years old with a congenital heart defect.

DNA of the CDR3: TGTGCCAGCAGCCAGAGGGGAGGAGCCGGAAACACCATATATTTT. Amino acids: CASSQRGGAGNTIYF. The chain joins TRBV5-6 to TRBJ1-3; a possible D gene is TRBD1 (5 bases). From germline, CDR1 is SGHDT and CDR2 YYEEEE. The CDR3 length is 15 residues. Trimming shortened V by 4 bases and J by 4 bases, and 15 bases separated the two germline ends.

This clone appeared a single time. This chain joins TRBV7-9 and TRBJ2-1; 12 bases fit TRBD2. The CDR3 is 16 amino acids. J was trimmed by 8 bases and V by 5 bases; bases with no gene match: 10. Germline CDR1 SEHNR, CDR2 FQNEAQ (reference sequence). This CDR3 reads CASSPPPSGGVDEQFF. The CDR3 bases are TGTGCCAGCAGCCCCCCACCTAGCGGGGGGGTTGATGAGCAGTTCTTC. Full variable domain (missing parts from reference TRBV7-9 and TRBJ2-1): DTGVSQNPRHKITKRGQNVTFRCDPISEHNRLYWYRQTLGQGPEFLTYFQNEAQLEKSRLLSDRFSAERPKGSFSTLEIQRTEQGDSAMYLCASSPPPSGGVDEQFFGPGTRLTVL.

The CDR3 coding sequence is TGTGCCACTACTACCACAGGGGAAGAATCCCAAAATCAGCCCCAGCATTTT. This sequence encodes CATTTTGEESQNQPQHF. This chain uses TRBV19 with TRBJ1-5, with 7 positions matching TRBD1. The CDR3 has 17 amino acids. The germline V gene has CDR1 LNHDA and CDR2 SQIVND (reference sequence). V lost 10 bases and J lost 4; bases outside the gene matches: 19.

J is TRBJ2-5 and V is TRBV5-6; TRBD1 agrees at 8 bases. The CDR3 is 15 amino acids. After removal of 4 bases from V and 5 bases from J, the junction contained 10 bases not matched to a gene. Germline lookup yields CDR1 SGHDT and CDR2 YYEEEE. The CDR3 is CASSRPGQDTETQYF. CDR3 coding DNA: TGTGCCAGCAGCCGACCGGGACAGGATACGGAGACCCAGTACTTC.

This clone was counted a single time. The chain joins TRBV11-2 to TRBJ2-7; the D gene is possibly TRBD2 (6 bases). In germline, CDR1 is SGHAT, CDR2 FQNNGV. V was cut by 1 base and J by 2 bases, with 12 bases left in between. There are 15 residues in the CDR3. CDR3 protein: CASSLAWGVPYEQYF. The CDR3 DNA sequence: TGTGCCAGCAGCTTAGCCTGGGGGGTGCCCTACGAGCAGTACTTC. Filled out from reference TRBV11-2 and TRBJ2-7, the complete variable domain reads EAGVAQSPRYKIIEKRQSVAFWCNPISGHATLYWYQQILGQGPKLLIQFQNNGVVDDSQLPKDRFSAERLKGVDSTLKIQPAKLEDSAVYLCASSLAWGVPYEQYFGPGTRLTVT.

The chain combines TRBV5-4 with TRBJ2-7, with 8 bases identical to TRBD2. The CDR3 spans 15 residues. V lost 0 bases and J lost 5; bases outside the gene matches: 7. Germline-derived CDR1 and CDR2 are SGHNT and YYREEE (reference sequence). The CDR3 region is CASSLDRGGGHEQYF. In DNA form, the CDR3 reads TGTGCCAGCAGCTTGGACCGGGGGGGCGGCCACGAGCAGTACTTC.

The chain uses TRBV5-1 and TRBJ2-1; TRBD1 might be the D (6 bases). This CDR3 is built from 15 residues. Between the trimmed V and J ends, which lost 3 bases and 5 bases, there was a span of 15 bases. The germline gives CDR1 SGHRS, CDR2 YFSETQ. CDR3 nucleotides: TGCGCCAGCAGCTGGGGGCGTAGGGGACACAATGAGCAGTTCTTC. Translation: CASSWGRRGHNEQFF.

The genes are TRBV4-2 and TRBJ1-1, with D perhaps TRBD1 (5 bases). Trimming left V 4 bases short and J 0 bases short, with 9 bases between. Germline loops: CDR1 LGHNA, CDR2 YNFKEQ. The CDR3 is made up of 14 amino acids. The CDR3 loop reads CASSRQSLNTEAFF. The CDR3 region has the DNA TGTGCCAGCAGCCGACAGTCTTTGAACACTGAAGCTTTCTTT.

Here the CDR3 reads CASSSRGPSSYNEQFF. Written as DNA, the CDR3 is TGTGCCAGCAGCTCGCGGGGGCCTAGCTCCTACAATGAGCAGTTCTTC. The gene calls are TRBV7-2 and TRBJ2-1; tentatively, D is TRBD2 (7 bases). Germline V CDR1 and CDR2: SGHTA, FQGNSA. This CDR3 spans 16 amino acids. V was shortened by 4 bases and J by 0 bases, with 13 bases between the two germline ends.

The chain carries TRBV7-8 and TRBJ1-5; tentatively, D is TRBD1 (5 bases). V gave up 2 bases and J gave up 4 bases, with 12 bases separating them. The length of the CDR3 is 15 residues. Germline CDR1 reads SGHVS; CDR2 reads FQNEAQ. As DNA, the CDR3 is TGTGCCAGCAGCTTAACAGGACCGGTTAATCAGCCCCAGCATTTT. Its protein is CASSLTGPVNQPQHF.